This T cell receptor (beta chain) stems from a study of beta chain features in type 1 diabetes. Points on this clone: The antigen is not known.

The CDR3 is 13 residues long. Losses at the gene ends were 1 base for V and 5 bases for J; bases not matched to a gene: 3. CDR1 and CDR2 from the germline V gene are SQVTM and ANQGSEA. The study reverse transcribed the entire isolated RNA, so it sequenced expressed TCRB transcripts. Read counts averaged roughly 3.7 million for samples of naive, central memory and regulatory T cells. Only in-frame clones appear in the TCRdb table, and some are missing; sequencing was by immunoSEQ multiplex PCR. The data show around 56,000 clones, roughly 50% seen once. Regarding the study as a whole: There was a moderate but significant shortening of TCRB CDR3s in all four CD4+ subsets of Type 1 diabetes patients.

The rearrangement uses TRBV29-1 and TRBJ2-5, with TRBD1 matching 8 bases. This clonotype was obtained from a middle-aged woman with type 1 diabetes. Source material: Tregs from blood. The CDR3 reads CSVEGQGAETQYF. The CDR3 coding sequence is TGCAGCGTTGAAGGTCAGGGGGCTGAGACCCAGTACTTC.